This T cell receptor beta chain was recorded in a study of blood T cell repertoires in COVID-19 (dated by TCRdb to 2018 to 2020). At the level of the whole study: Samples covering the acute and convalescent phases of COVID-19 were provided by collaborators in the United States, Italy and Spain. The material from the prospective study consisted of cDNA or gDNA derived from T cells, B-cell-depleted T cells, or PBMCs. The dataset comprised deeply sampled blood TCRbeta repertoires from subjects exposed to, actively infected with, or recovered from COVID-19. The repertoires were released in a freely available public database meant as a resource for research on the immune response to SARS-CoV-2. Samples were obtained from the ongoing ImmuneRACE study (first 160 participants) and from 950 to 1,500 subjects provided by 6 global collaborators. The sample metadata nearly always contained a de-identified subject ID, COVID-19 status, age in years and sex. HLA class I and class II types, where available, came from metadata supplied by the sample provider rather than from assay-based typing.

Broader findings and caveats from the paper: The amount of clinical and demographic metadata varied by source and participant and was provided uncurated.

Trimming at the junction amounts to 5 bases on V and 2 bases on J, and the germline ends lie 15 bases apart. The CDR3 sequence holds 15 residues, the cysteine and phenylalanine included. Solely the CDR3 DNA is kept, with 45 bases framed from the first base. The germline V gene encodes CDR1 SGHVS and CDR2 FNYEAQ. TCRbeta CDR3 regions were amplified from genomic DNA by means of the immunoSEQ Assay, a bias-controlled multiplex PCR. In the original analysis: Nucleated cell counts per sample were estimated from amplification of reference gene primers within the assay. To quantify the absolute abundance of each unique TCRbeta CDR3 rearrangement, sequence reads were collapsed and filtered. For each sample, productive Simpson clonality was calculated as the square root of Simpson's diversity index across productive rearrangements. TCRdb mirrors the immuneACCESS table, restricted to in-frame sequences. Some clones are absent from its copies; in checked studies, under half trace to an unresolved V gene, and the reason for the others is unknown. V and J calls and clone size are as listed in that table; D and trimming were resolved from the DNA. The table for this sample lists more than 200,000 clones; approximately 91% of them were counted only once. Of the sample, 2.1% is held by the ten largest clones.

Another Seattle source contributed samples from volunteer blood donors who had recovered from COVID-19. Whole blood was collected in K2EDTA tubes by collaborating institutions according to the institutions' own protocols. Collaborator samples were shipped for TCRbeta analysis as frozen whole blood, isolated PBMCs, or DNA extracted from either sample type. About this clone: What antigen it recognizes has not been identified. No base qualities exist here, and no much larger clone lies one base off it.

The sample taken for sequencing was peripheral blood. The clonotype comes from a woman in her thirties or forties who had recovered from COVID-19. This chain joins TRBV7-6 to TRBJ2-5; TRBD2 is a possible D gene, resting on 6 matching bases. Here is the DNA: TGTGCCAGCAGCCAATTTGGGGGGAAACAAGAGACCCAGTACTTC. Translation gives CASSQFGGKQETQYF.